These T cell receptor beta chains were read from a single sample in a study of cytomegalovirus exposure and HLA in healthy donors. Profiled with immunoSEQ multiplex PCR; TCRdb holds only in-frame clones, not every one. The sample yields about 110,000 clones, of which the top ten take up more than 3%. The sequenced sample consisted of PBMCs. These receptors originate from a man younger than 35 in good health and CMV-seronegative. Each CDR3 is given with its conserved first and last residue. Each record gives: CDR3 length, J gene, D gene, V gene, CDR3 protein, CDR3 DNA. The D gene is left open where the match is weak.

>15|TRBJ2-3|NA|TRBV9
CASSLIGSSTDTQYF
TGTGCCAGCAGCCTCATCGGGAGTAGCACAGATACGCAGTATTTT
>11|TRBJ2-1|TRBD2|TRBV27
CASSRGGEQFF
TGTGCCAGCAGCCGCGGGGGTGAGCAGTTCTTC
>15|TRBJ2-7|TRBD1|TRBV4-1
CASSQDWDRSYEQYF
TGCGCCAGCAGCCAAGATTGGGACAGGTCCTACGAGCAGTACTTC
>13|TRBJ1-1|NA|TRBV5-1
CASSLTGATEAFF
TGCGCCAGCAGCTTGACGGGAGCCACTGAAGCTTTCTTT
>16|TRBJ1-5|TRBD1|TRBV18
CASSPPNRGTARPQHF
TGTGCCAGCTCACCACCGAACAGGGGGACAGCGCGGCCCCAGCATTTT
>17|TRBJ2-3|NA|TRBV18
CASSRAGAGASTDTQYF
TGTGCCAGCTCACGGGCGGGGGCCGGAGCTAGCACAGATACGCAGTATTTT
>12|TRBJ1-1|NA|TRBV7-9
CASSFQNTEAFF
TGTGCCAGCAGCTTTCAGAACACTGAAGCTTTCTTT
>14|TRBJ2-7|TRBD2|TRBV11-2
CASSLREGSYEQYF
TGTGCCAGCAGCTTAAGGGAGGGGTCCTACGAGCAGTACTTC
>14|TRBJ1-5|NA|TRBV7-9
CASSSRGSNQPQHF
TGTGCCAGCAGCTCCCGGGGGAGCAATCAGCCCCAGCATTTT
>15|TRBJ2-1|TRBD2|TRBV9
CASSESASGTNEQFF
TGTGCCAGCAGCGAGAGTGCTAGCGGGACCAATGAGCAGTTCTTC
>14|TRBJ1-1|TRBD1|TRBV6-6
CAAAWGTGRTEAFF
TGTGCCGCCGCGTGGGGGACAGGGAGGACTGAAGCTTTCTTT
>14|TRBJ2-7|TRBD1|TRBV11-2
CASSSGQGAYEQYF
TGTGCCAGCAGTTCTGGACAGGGAGCCTACGAGCAGTACTTC
>15|TRBJ1-6|TRBD1|TRBV6-5
CASSYATGGRSPLHF
TGTGCCAGCAGTTACGCGACAGGGGGCCGATCACCCCTCCACTTT
>14|TRBJ2-7|NA|TRBV7-6
CASSLSYKSYEQYF
TGTGCCAGCAGCTTATCCTATAAGTCCTACGAGCAGTACTTC
>14|TRBJ1-5|NA|TRBV19
CASSIEGEYQPQHF
TGTGCCAGTAGTATCGAGGGGGAATATCAGCCCCAGCATTTT
>15|TRBJ2-7|NA|TRBV2
CASSEAGGRIYEQYF
TGTGCCAGCAGTGAAGCGGGGGGGCGCATCTACGAGCAGTACTTC
>14|TRBJ2-7|NA|TRBV7-2
CASSLLAGAYEQYF
TGTGCCAGCAGCTTATTGGCAGGCGCCTACGAGCAGTACTTC
>16|TRBJ2-2|TRBD2|TRBV6-6
CASRTSGGAKTGELFF
TGTGCCAGCAGGACTAGCGGGGGGGCGAAAACCGGGGAGCTGTTTTTT
>15|TRBJ2-7|TRBD2|TRBV6-1
CASSEARLAGGKQYF
TGTGCCAGCAGTGAAGCGCGTCTAGCGGGGGGCAAGCAGTACTTC
>15|TRBJ2-2|TRBD2|TRBV6-4
CASRLASGSTGELFF
TGTGCCAGCAGACTTGCTAGCGGGAGTACCGGGGAGCTGTTTTTT
>20|TRBJ2-7|TRBD2|TRBV5-1
CASSLEGTSGRSVVSYEQYF
TGCGCCAGCAGCTTGGAGGGGACTAGCGGGAGAAGTGTCGTATCCTACGAGCAGTACTTC
>12|TRBJ1-5|NA|TRBV27
CASRASNQPQHF
TGTGCCAGCAGAGCCTCCAATCAGCCCCAGCATTTT
>16|TRBJ1-6|TRBD1|TRBV25-1
CASSEPGQKRNSPLHF
TGTGCCAGCAGTGAGCCGGGACAGAAACGTAATTCACCCCTCCACTTT
>16|TRBJ1-5|TRBD1|TRBV4-1
CASSQAAGTGTQPQHF
TGCGCCAGCAGCCAAGCCGCCGGGACAGGGACTCAGCCCCAGCATTTT
>16|TRBJ1-2|NA|TRBV2
CASSALLGAGDYGYTF
TGTGCCAGCAGTGCCCTCTTGGGGGCAGGGGACTATGGCTACACCTTC
>17|TRBJ2-7|NA|TRBV2
CASSANTGRILSYEQYF
TGTGCCAGCTCGGCCAATACAGGGAGAATTCTTTCCTACGAGCAGTACTTC
>15|TRBJ2-1|TRBD2|TRBV7-2
CATLGGGGIYNEQFF
TGTGCCACCCTCGGGGGGGGAGGAATTTACAATGAGCAGTTCTTC
>15|TRBJ2-7|NA|TRBV6-5
CASSPGGREIYEQYF
TGTGCCAGCAGCCCCGGGGGGCGGGAGATATACGAGCAGTACTTC
>12|TRBJ2-3|NA|TRBV5-6
CASSKPGSTQYF
TGTGCCAGCAGTAAACCGGGGTCTACGCAGTATTTT
>14|TRBJ1-1|TRBD1|TRBV25-1
CASSAYRGNTEAFF
TGTGCCAGCAGTGCGTACAGGGGGAACACTGAAGCTTTCTTT
>14|TRBJ2-7|NA|TRBV7-8
CASSLGVSVYEQYF
TGTGCCAGCAGCTTAGGCGTCTCGGTCTACGAGCAGTACTTC
>14|TRBJ2-7|NA|TRBV7-9
CASSPGRLSYEQYF
TGTGCCAGCAGCCCAGGCAGGCTATCCTACGAGCAGTACTTC
>15|TRBJ2-5|TRBD1|TRBV5-1
CASSVSWTGQETQYF
TGCGCCAGCAGCGTCTCCTGGACAGGGCAAGAGACCCAGTACTTC
>16|TRBJ2-7|TRBD1|TRBV4-2
CASSQLGTGSSYEQYF
TGTGCCAGCAGCCAACTTGGGACAGGGAGCTCCTACGAGCAGTACTTC
>15|TRBJ2-5|TRBD2|TRBV9
CASSVAGGWVETQYF
TGTGCCAGCAGCGTAGCGGGGGGGTGGGTGGAGACCCAGTACTTC
>11|TRBJ1-2|NA|TRBV6-5
CAGRGIYGYTF
TGTGCCGGGAGGGGTATCTATGGCTACACCTTC